The present T cell receptor (beta chain) was sequenced within a study of T cell changes during pregnancy in multiple sclerosis. Trimming removed 2 bases from V and 1 base from J, with 18 bases in between. The V gene's germline CDR1 is ENHRY and CDR2 SYGVKD. The CDR3 has 17 amino acids. Assay: immunoSEQ multiplex PCR; the TCRdb copy retains only in-frame clones and omits some. This sample has tens of thousands of clones, with approximately 90% found just once. This chain uses TRBV10-3 with TRBJ2-7; D may be TRBD1 (6 bases). Source: peripheral blood, taken before pregnancy. The sequence was obtained from a female donor with multiple sclerosis, enrolled in a pregnancy study. In DNA form, the CDR3 reads TGTGCCATCAGTGAGACCTCAGGGGAGACCTTTTCCTACGAGCAGTACTTC. Its translation is CAISETSGETFSYEQYF.